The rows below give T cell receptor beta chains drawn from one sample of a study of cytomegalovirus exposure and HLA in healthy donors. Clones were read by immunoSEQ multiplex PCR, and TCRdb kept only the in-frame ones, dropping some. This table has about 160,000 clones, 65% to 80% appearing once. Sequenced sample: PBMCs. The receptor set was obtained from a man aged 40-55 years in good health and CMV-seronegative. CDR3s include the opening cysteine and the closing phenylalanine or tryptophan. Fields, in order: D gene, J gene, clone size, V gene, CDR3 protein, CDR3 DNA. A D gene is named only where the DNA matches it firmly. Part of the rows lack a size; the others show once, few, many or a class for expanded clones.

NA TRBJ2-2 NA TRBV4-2 CASSQASNTGELFF TGTGCCAGCAGCCAAGCTTCGAACACCGGGGAGCTGTTTTTT
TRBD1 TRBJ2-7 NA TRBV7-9 CASSLGQREQYF TGTGCCAGCAGCCTGGGACAGCGGGAGCAGTACTTC
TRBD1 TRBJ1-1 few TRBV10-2 CASVQGPYSTEAFF TGCGCCAGTGTACAGGGGCCTTATTCCACTGAAGCTTTCTTT
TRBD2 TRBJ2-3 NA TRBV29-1 CSVGTSGGYTDTQYF TGCAGCGTTGGGACTAGCGGGGGGTACACAGATACGCAGTATTTT
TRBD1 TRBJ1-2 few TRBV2 CASSTPGQGAFYGYTF TGTGCCAGCAGTACCCCGGGACAGGGGGCGTTTTATGGCTACACCTTC
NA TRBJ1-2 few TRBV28 CASSLTGQGFYGYTF TGTGCCAGCAGTTTGACGGGACAAGGGTTCTATGGCTACACCTTC
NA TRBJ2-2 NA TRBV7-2 CASSLGQRTGELFF TGTGCCAGCAGCTTAGGACAGAGGACCGGGGAGCTGTTTTTT
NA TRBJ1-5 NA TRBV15 CATSSAWGLDQPQHF TGTGCCACCAGCAGCGCCTGGGGGCTGGATCAGCCCCAGCATTTT
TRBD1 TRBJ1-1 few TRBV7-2 CASSSRDRDEAFF TGTGCCAGCAGCTCCCGGGACAGGGATGAAGCTTTCTTT
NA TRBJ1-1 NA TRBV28 CASSLSAGIGRDTEAFF TGTGCCAGCAGTTTATCGGCGGGGATCGGAAGGGACACTGAAGCTTTCTTT
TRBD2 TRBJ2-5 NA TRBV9 CASSAPRGGGERETQYF TGTGCCAGCAGCGCCCCGCGGGGCGGGGGGGAAAGGGAGACCCAGTACTTC
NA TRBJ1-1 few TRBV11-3 CASSQQGGTEAFF TGTGCCAGCAGCCAACAGGGAGGGACTGAAGCTTTCTTT
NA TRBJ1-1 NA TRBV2 CASSSQGGEAFF TGTGCCAGCAGTAGTCAAGGGGGTGAAGCTTTCTTT
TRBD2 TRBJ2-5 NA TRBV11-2 CASSSLAGGETQYF TGTGCCAGCAGCTCTCTAGCGGGGGGGGAGACCCAGTACTTC
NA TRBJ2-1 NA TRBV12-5 CASGLGSGEQFF TGTGCTAGTGGTTTAGGGAGTGGTGAGCAGTTCTTC
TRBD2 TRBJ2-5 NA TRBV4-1 CASSQRTSGETQYF TGCGCCAGCAGCCAGAGGACTAGCGGGGAGACCCAGTACTTC
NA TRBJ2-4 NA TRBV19 CASSIRGQKNIQYF TGTGCCAGTAGTATACGGGGACAAAAAAACATTCAGTACTTC
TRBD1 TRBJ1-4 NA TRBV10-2 CASSVTGRNEKLFF TGCGCCAGCAGCGTGACAGGGAGAAATGAAAAACTGTTTTTT
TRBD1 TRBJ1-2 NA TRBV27 CASSFTGVANYGYTF TGTGCCAGCAGTTTTACAGGGGTAGCTAACTATGGCTACACCTTC
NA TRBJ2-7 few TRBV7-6 CASSSQRGGTTKEQYF TGTGCCAGCAGCTCCCAAAGGGGGGGCACTACGAAGGAGCAGTACTTC
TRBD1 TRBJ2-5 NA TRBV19 CATTDRGRGETQYF TGTGCCACCACCGACAGGGGGAGAGGTGAGACCCAGTACTTC
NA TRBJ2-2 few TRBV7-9 CASSLGDAGGELFF TGTGCCAGCAGCTTAGGGGATGCGGGCGGGGAGCTGTTTTTT
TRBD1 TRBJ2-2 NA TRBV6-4 CASSEDRATGELFF TGTGCCAGCAGTGAGGACAGGGCCACCGGGGAGCTGTTTTTT
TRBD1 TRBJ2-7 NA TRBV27 CASGRQGNSYEQYF TGTGCCAGCGGGCGACAGGGCAACTCCTACGAGCAGTACTTC
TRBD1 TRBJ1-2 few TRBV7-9 CSSSFNRGGYTF TGTTCCAGCAGCTTTAACAGGGGTGGCTACACCTTC
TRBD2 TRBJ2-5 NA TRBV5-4 CASSFWTSTETQYF TGTGCCAGCAGCTTCTGGACTAGTACGGAGACCCAGTACTTC
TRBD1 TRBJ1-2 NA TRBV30 CAWSVGQGGNGYTF TGTGCCTGGAGTGTTGGACAGGGGGGCAATGGCTACACCTTC
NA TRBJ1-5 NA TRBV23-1 CASSQLTGKDQPQHF TGCGCCAGCAGTCAATTGACAGGTAAAGATCAGCCCCAGCATTTT
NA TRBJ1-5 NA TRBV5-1 CASSLGLNQPQHF TGCGCCAGCAGCTTGGGTCTCAATCAGCCCCAGCATTTT
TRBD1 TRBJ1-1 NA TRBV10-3 CAISLARDRGLLEAFF TGTGCCATCAGCCTCGCCCGGGACAGGGGTCTTCTTGAAGCTTTCTTT
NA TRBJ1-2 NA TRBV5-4 CASSIGQSTYGYTF TGTGCCAGCAGCATCGGACAGAGTACCTATGGCTACACCTTC
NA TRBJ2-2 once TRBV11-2 CASSLNGWSGNTGELFF TGTGCCAGCAGCTTAAATGGGTGGAGTGGGAACACCGGGGAGCTGTTTTTT
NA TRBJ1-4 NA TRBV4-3 CASSRDRTTNEKLFF TGCGCCAGCAGCCGCGACAGGACAACTAATGAAAAACTGTTTTTT
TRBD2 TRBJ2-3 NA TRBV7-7 CASSTGLAGTDTQYF TGTGCTAGCAGCACGGGACTAGCGGGGACAGATACGCAGTATTTT
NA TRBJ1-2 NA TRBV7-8 CVSSLAVTLGGGYTF TGTGTCAGCAGCTTAGCCGTGACCCTCGGCGGAGGCTACACCTTC
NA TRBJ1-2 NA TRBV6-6 CASSPDRDYGYTF TGTGCCAGCAGTCCCGACAGAGACTATGGCTACACCTTC
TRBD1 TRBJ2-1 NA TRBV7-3 CASSMDRGEQFF TGTGCCAGCAGCATGGACAGGGGTGAGCAGTTCTTC
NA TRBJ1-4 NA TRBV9 CASSVGGKDWGEKLFF TGTGCCAGCAGCGTAGGTGGTAAGGACTGGGGTGAAAAACTGTTTTTT
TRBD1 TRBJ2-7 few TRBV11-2 CASSLGTGWYEQYF TGTGCCAGCAGCTTGGGGACAGGGTGGTACGAGCAGTACTTC
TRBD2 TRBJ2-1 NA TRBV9 CASSVTSGGNNEQFF TGTGCCAGCAGCGTTACTAGCGGGGGAAACAATGAGCAGTTCTTC
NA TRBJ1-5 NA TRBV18 CASSRGGSNQPQHF TGTGCCAGCTCCCGAGGCGGTAGCAATCAGCCCCAGCATTTT
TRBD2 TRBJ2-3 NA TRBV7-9 CASSLPPGGRITDTQYF TGTGCCAGCAGCTTACCCCCGGGAGGCCGGATCACAGATACGCAGTATTTT
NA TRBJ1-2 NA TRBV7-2 CASSLETATYGYTF TGTGCCAGCAGCTTAGAGACAGCAACCTATGGCTACACCTTC
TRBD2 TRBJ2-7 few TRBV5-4 CASSLVGGDSYEQYF TGTGCCAGCAGCTTGGTTGGGGGGGACTCCTACGAGCAGTACTTC
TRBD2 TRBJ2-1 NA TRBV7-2 CASSLKASTSGVPMHEQFF TGTGCCAGCAGCTTAAAGGCGTCGACTAGCGGGGTGCCGATGCATGAGCAGTTCTTC
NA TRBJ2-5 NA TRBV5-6 CASMNRPGETQYF TGTGCCAGCATGAACAGGCCTGGAGAGACCCAGTACTTC
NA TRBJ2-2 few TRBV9 CASSVGAGTFTGELFF TGTGCCAGCAGCGTAGGCGCGGGGACTTTCACCGGGGAGCTGTTTTTT
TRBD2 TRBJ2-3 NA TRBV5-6 CASSFSLSGGDTQYF TGTGCCAGCAGCTTCAGTCTTAGCGGGGGGGATACGCAGTATTTT
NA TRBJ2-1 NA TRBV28 CASSFQGMAYNEQFF TGTGCCAGCAGCTTCCAGGGGATGGCCTACAATGAGCAGTTCTTC
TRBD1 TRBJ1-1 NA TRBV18 CASLPGQGVTEAFF TGTGCCAGCTTACCCGGACAGGGAGTCACTGAAGCTTTCTTT
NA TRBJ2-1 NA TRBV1 CTSSQSGGGAYNEQFF TGCACCAGCAGCCAATCGGGCGGGGGGGCCTACAATGAGCAGTTCTTC
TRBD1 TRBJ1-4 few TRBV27 CASSLDRSNEKLFF TGTGCCAGCAGTTTGGACAGGTCTAATGAAAAGCTGTTTTTT
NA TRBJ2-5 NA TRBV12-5 CASATGGSLQETQYF TGTGCTAGTGCCACAGGAGGGTCACTCCAAGAGACCCAGTACTTC
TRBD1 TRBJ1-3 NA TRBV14 CASSQGNRGPSRGNTIYF TGTGCCAGCAGCCAAGGTAACAGGGGGCCGAGTAGAGGAAACACCATATATTTT
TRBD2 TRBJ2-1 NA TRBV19 CASSILGASGGVYNEQFF TGTGCCAGTAGTATCTTAGGGGCTAGCGGGGGGGTATACAATGAGCAGTTCTTC
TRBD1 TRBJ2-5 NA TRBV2 CASTPNEDRVQYF TGTGCCAGCACTCCAAACGAGGACAGGGTGCAGTACTTC
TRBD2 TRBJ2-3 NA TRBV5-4 CASSLFSGGVSSTDTQYF TGTGCCAGCAGCTTGTTTAGCGGGGGGGTATCTAGCACAGATACGCAGTATTTT